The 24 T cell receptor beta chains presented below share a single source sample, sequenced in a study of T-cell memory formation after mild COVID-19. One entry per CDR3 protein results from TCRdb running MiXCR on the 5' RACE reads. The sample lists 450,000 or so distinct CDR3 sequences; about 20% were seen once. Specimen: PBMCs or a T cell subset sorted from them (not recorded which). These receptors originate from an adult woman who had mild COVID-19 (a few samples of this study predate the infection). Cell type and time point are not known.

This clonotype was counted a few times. The CDR3, as DNA: TGCGCCAGCAGCTTCAGGGATTTCCCTCCCAATGAGCAGTTCTTC. Translated, it gives CASSFRDFPPNEQFF. The chain combines TRBV5-1 with TRBJ2-1; possibly TRBD1 for D (5 bases). V was trimmed by 2 bases and J by 6 bases, leaving 15 bases between them. CDR1 and CDR2 (germline): SGHRS, YFSETQ. CDR3 length: 15 amino acids.

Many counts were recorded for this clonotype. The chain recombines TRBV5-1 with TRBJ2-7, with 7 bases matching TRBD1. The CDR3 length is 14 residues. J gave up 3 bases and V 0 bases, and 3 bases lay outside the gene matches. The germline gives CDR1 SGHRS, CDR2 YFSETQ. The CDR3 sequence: CASSLGQGDYEQYF. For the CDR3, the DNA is TGCGCCAGCAGCTTGGGACAGGGAGACTACGAGCAGTACTTC.

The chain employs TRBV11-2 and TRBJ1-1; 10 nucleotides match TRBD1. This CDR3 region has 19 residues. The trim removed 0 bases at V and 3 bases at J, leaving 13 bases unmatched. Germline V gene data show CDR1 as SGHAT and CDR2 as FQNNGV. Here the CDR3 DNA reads TGTGCCAGCAGCTTAGATCCATCCGATCCGGGACAGGGGTACACTGAAGCTTTCTTT. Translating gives CASSLDPSDPGQGYTEAFF.

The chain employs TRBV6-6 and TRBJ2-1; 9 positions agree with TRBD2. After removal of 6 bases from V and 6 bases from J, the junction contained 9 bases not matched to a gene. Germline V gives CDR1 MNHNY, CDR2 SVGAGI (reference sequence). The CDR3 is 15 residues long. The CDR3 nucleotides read TGTGCCAGCAGCCTAACGCTAGCGGGGTCCAATGAGCAGTTCTTC. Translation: CASSLTLAGSNEQFF.

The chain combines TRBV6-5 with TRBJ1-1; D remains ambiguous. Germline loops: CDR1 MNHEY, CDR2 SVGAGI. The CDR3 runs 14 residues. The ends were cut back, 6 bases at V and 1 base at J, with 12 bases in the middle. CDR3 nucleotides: TGTGCCAGCAGGTCGAGGGTCGGGAACACTGAAGCTTTCTTT. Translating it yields CASRSRVGNTEAFF.

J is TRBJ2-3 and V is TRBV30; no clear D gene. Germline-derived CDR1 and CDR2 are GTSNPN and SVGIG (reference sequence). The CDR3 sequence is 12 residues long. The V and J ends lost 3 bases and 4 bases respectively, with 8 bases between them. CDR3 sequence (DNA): TGTGCCTGGAGGCCTAGGGCAGATACGCAGTATTTT. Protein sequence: CAWRPRADTQYF.

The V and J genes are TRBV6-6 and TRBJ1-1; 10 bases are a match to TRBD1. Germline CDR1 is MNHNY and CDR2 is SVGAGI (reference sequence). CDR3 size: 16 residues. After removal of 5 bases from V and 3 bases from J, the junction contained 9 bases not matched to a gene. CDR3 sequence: CASSRTGGVVYTEAFF. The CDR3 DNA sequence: TGTGCCAGCAGTAGGACAGGGGGTGTTGTGTACACTGAAGCTTTCTTT.

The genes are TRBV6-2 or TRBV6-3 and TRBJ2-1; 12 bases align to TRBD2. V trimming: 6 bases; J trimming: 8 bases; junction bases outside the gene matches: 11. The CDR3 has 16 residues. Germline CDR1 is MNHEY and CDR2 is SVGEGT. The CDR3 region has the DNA TGTGCCAGCAGCCGCCCAAAGACTAGCGGGAGTTATGAGCAGTTCTTC. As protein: CASSRPKTSGSYEQFF.

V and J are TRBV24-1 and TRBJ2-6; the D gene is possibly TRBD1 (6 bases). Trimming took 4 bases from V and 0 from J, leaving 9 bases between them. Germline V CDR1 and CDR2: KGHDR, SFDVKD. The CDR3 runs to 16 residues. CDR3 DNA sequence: TGTGCCACCAGTGACGGGACATTCTCTGGGGCCAACGTCCTGACTTTC. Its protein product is CATSDGTFSGANVLTF.

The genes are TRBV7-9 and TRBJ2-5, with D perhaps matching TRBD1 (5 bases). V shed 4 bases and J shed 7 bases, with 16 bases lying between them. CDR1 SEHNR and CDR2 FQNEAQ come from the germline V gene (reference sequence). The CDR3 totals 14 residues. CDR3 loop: CASSSLTPQGTQYF. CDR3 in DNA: TGTGCCAGCAGCTCACTAACACCCCAGGGGACCCAGTACTTC.

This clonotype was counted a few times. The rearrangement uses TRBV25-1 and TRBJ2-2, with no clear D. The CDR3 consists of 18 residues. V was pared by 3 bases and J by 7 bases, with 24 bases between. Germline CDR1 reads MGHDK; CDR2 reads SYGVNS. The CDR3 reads CASSDSPHLTAGVGELFF. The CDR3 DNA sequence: TGTGCCAGCAGTGACTCACCTCATCTAACGGCAGGCGTCGGGGAGCTGTTTTTT.

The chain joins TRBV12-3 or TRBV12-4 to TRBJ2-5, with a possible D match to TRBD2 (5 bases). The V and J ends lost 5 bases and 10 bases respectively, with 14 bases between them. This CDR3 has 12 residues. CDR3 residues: CASSEGSLDQYF. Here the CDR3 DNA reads TGTGCCAGCAGTGAGGGAAGTTTGGACCAGTACTTC.

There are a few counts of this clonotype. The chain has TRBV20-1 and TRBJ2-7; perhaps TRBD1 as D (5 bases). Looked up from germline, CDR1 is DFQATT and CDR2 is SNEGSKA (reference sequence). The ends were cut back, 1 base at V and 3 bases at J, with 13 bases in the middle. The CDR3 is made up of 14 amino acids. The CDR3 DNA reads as TGCAGTGCTAGAGTTACAGGTTCCTTCTACGAGCAGTACTTC. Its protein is CSARVTGSFYEQYF.

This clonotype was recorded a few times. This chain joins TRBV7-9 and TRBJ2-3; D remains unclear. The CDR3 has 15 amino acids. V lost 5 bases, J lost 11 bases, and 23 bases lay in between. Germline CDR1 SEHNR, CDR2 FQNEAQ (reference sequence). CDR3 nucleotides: TGTGCCAGCAGCACTCCCCAACCCCCCCTGATTATGCAGTATTTT. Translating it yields CASSTPQPPLIMQYF.

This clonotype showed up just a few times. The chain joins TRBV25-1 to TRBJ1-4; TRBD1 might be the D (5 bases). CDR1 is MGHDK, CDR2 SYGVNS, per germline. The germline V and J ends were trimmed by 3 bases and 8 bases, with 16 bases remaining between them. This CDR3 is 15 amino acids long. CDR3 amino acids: CASSDRDSAWEKLFF. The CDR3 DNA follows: TGTGCCAGCAGTGACAGGGATTCGGCGTGGGAAAAACTGTTTTTT.

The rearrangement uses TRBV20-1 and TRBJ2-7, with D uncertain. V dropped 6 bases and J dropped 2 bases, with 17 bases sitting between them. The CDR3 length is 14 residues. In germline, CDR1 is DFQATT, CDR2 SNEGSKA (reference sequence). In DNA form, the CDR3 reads TGCAGTGCCCACAGACACGACCAGGCCTACGAGCAGTACTTC. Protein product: CSAHRHDQAYEQYF.

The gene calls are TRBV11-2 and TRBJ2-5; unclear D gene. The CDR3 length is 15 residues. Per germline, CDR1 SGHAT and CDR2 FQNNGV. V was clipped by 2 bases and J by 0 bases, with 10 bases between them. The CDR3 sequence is CASSLRYGDQETQYF. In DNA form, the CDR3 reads TGTGCCAGCAGCTTACGCTATGGGGACCAAGAGACCCAGTACTTC.

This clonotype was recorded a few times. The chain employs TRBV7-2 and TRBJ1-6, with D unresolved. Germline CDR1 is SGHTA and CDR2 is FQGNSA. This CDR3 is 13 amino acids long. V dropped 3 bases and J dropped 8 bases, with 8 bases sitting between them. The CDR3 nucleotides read TGTGCCAGCAGCTTTTTGCGGGATTCACCCCTCCACTTT. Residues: CASSFLRDSPLHF.

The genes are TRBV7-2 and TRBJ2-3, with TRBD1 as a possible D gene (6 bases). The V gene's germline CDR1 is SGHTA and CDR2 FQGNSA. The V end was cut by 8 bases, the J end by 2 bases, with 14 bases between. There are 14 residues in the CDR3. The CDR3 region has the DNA TGTGCCAGCGTACCGGGACATCACACAGATACGCAGTATTTT. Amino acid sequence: CASVPGHHTDTQYF.

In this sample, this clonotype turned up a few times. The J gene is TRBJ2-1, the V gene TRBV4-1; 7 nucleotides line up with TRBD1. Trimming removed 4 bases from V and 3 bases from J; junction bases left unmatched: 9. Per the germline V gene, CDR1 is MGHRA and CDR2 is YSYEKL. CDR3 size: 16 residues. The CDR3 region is CASSLGPQGDYNEQFF. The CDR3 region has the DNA TGCGCCAGCAGCCTTGGCCCCCAGGGGGACTACAATGAGCAGTTCTTC.

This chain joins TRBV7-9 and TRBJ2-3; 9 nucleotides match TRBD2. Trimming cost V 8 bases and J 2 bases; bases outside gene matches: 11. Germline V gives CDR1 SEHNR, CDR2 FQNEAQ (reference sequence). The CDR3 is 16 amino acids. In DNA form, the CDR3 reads TGTGCCAGCCTGAAATTGGTAGCGGGAGACACAGATACGCAGTATTTT. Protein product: CASLKLVAGDTDTQYF. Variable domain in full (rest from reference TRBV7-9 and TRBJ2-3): DTGVSQNPRHKITKRGQNVTFRCDPISEHNRLYWYRQTLGQGPEFLTYFQNEAQLEKSRLLSDRFSAERPKGSFSTLEIQRTEQGDSAMYLCASLKLVAGDTDTQYFGPGTRLTVL.

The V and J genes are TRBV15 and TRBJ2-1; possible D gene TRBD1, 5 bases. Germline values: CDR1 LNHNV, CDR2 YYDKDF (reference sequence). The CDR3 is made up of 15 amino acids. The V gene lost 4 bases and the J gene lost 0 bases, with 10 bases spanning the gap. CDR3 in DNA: TGTGCCACCAGCATGACAGCTAGCTCCTACAATGAGCAGTTCTTC. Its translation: CATSMTASSYNEQFF.

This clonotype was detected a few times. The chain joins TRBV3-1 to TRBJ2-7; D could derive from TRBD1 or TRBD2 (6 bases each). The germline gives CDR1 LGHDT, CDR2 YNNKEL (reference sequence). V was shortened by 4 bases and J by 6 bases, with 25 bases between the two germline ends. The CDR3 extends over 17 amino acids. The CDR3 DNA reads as TGTGCCAGCAGCCGACACGTTCTGGGGGGCGTTGGGTTCGAGCAGTACTTC. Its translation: CASSRHVLGGVGFEQYF.

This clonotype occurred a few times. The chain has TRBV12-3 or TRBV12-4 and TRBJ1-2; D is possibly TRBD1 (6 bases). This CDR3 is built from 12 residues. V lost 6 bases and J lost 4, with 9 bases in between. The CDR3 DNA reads TGTGCCAGCAGCGACAGGCCCTATGGCTACACCTTC. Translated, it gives CASSDRPYGYTF.